This T cell receptor beta chain originates from a study of blood T cells in healthy people across ages. General study results and limits: Diversity estimates from one million T cells were considered underestimates. There was a strong correlation between TCR beta diversity and naive T cell percentage.

A J-beta primer mix and a sample-barcoded 5' primer were used in a second PCR of roughly 6 to 11 cycles. TCRdb independently ran MiXCR on the 5' RACE reads; one entry per CDR3 protein. The sample lists 1.5 million to 2 million distinct CDR3 sequences; 49% were seen once. A word on this clonotype: Its matching antigen is unknown.

This CDR3 region has 14 residues. CDR1 SQVTM and CDR2 ANQGSEA come from the germline V gene. Trimming took 7 bases from V and 8 from J, leaving 21 bases between them. Sequencing input: blood. The receptor was isolated from a woman aged 40 to 50 in good health. This chain uses TRBV29-1 with TRBJ2-1; tentative D call: TRBD1 (5 bases). The CDR3 is CSAKQGNRRDEQFF. Written as DNA, the CDR3 is TGCAGCGCGAAGCAGGGAAATAGGAGAGATGAGCAGTTCTTC.